Below are 19 T cell receptor beta chains sequenced from a single sample in a study of blood T cell repertoires in COVID-19. Profiled with immunoSEQ multiplex PCR; TCRdb holds only in-frame clones, not every one. The sample comprises about 47,000 clones, about nine tenths of which are singletons, and 9% rests with the top ten. The sample comprised peripheral blood. The receptors stem from a man at least 80 years old with active or convalescent COVID-19.

The gene calls are TRBV5-1 and TRBJ2-1; TRBD1 matches 12 bases. The CDR3 extends over 16 amino acids. Per germline, CDR1 SGHRS and CDR2 YFSETQ. The ends lost 4 bases at V and 5 bases at J; junction bases unmatched: 7. CDR3 nucleotides: TGCGCCAGCAGCCCTGGGACAGGGGGCAGAAACAATGAGCAGTTCTTC. It yields the protein CASSPGTGGRNNEQFF.

The chain combines TRBV19 with TRBJ1-5; 7 nucleotides agree with TRBD1. J was trimmed by 5 bases and V by 4 bases; bases with no gene match: 8. Germline loops: CDR1 LNHDA, CDR2 SQIVND (reference sequence). CDR3 size: 15 residues. CDR3 loop: CASSTGTGAYQPQHF. DNA for the CDR3: TGTGCCAGTAGTACGGGAACAGGGGCTTATCAGCCCCAGCATTTT.

This clone was counted once. J is TRBJ2-2 and V is TRBV27; 8 bases line up with TRBD2. The CDR3 runs to 17 residues. With 6 bases clipped from V and 5 bases from J, the junction kept 14 bases outside the gene matches. Per germline, CDR1 MNHEY and CDR2 SMNVEV (reference sequence). The CDR3 sequence is CASSPRGGAMGTGELFF. CDR3 nucleotide sequence: TGTGCCAGCAGCCCCCGGGGGGGGGCGATGGGGACCGGGGAGCTGTTTTTT.

The chain carries TRBV7-2 and TRBJ2-3; possible D gene TRBD1, 5 bases. V was shortened by 5 bases and J by 14 bases, with 26 bases between the two germline ends. Germline CDR1 SGHTA, CDR2 FQGNSA. The CDR3 consists of 15 residues. For the CDR3, the DNA is TGTGCCAGCAGCCCGGAATCGAGATACACTGGGGCCCCGTATTTT. It translates to CASSPESRYTGAPYF.

The gene calls are TRBV7-2 and TRBJ2-3, with 11 bases that match TRBD1. The V segment lost 5 bases and the J segment 6 bases; nucleotides outside the gene matches: 7. Germline values: CDR1 SGHTA, CDR2 FQGNSA. The CDR3 sequence is 15 residues long. This CDR3 reads CASSTGTGGMDTQYF. The CDR3 region has the DNA TGTGCCAGCAGCACGGGGACAGGGGGAATGGATACGCAGTATTTT.

The rearrangement uses TRBV7-9 and TRBJ2-5, with 9 bases matching TRBD2. Germline V lookup: CDR1 SEHNR, CDR2 FQNEAQ (reference sequence). After removal of 6 bases from V and 4 bases from J, the junction contained 18 bases not matched to a gene. CDR3 length: 18 amino acids. CDR3 region: CASSPQTNKREARETQYF. The CDR3 DNA follows: TGTGCCAGCAGTCCCCAGACTAATAAGCGGGAGGCAAGAGAGACCCAGTACTTC.

This chain connects TRBV2 to TRBJ2-3; D is unresolved. The CDR3 totals 14 residues. Looked up from germline, CDR1 is SNHLY and CDR2 is FYNNEI. The V end was cut by 3 bases, the J end by 0 bases, with 7 bases between. The chain's CDR3 is CASSDASSTDTQYF. As DNA, the CDR3 is TGTGCCAGCAGTGACGCGTCTAGCACAGATACGCAGTATTTT.

Remarks on this clone: Other DNA sequences in this specimen translate into the identical CDR3. The rearrangement joins TRBV27 to TRBJ2-5; possibly TRBD2 for D (5 bases). Germline V lookup: CDR1 MNHEY, CDR2 SMNVEV (reference sequence). CDR3 length: 12 residues. Trimming removed 2 bases from V and 5 bases from J, with 6 bases in between. The CDR3 here is CASSLRGETQYF. CDR3 coding DNA: TGTGCCAGCAGTTTACGCGGGGAGACCCAGTACTTC.

This chain joins TRBV6-2 or TRBV6-3 and TRBJ2-4; D perhaps matches TRBD1 (5 bases). The CDR3 totals 14 residues. V was shortened by 4 bases and J by 2 bases, with 9 bases between the two germline ends. Germline-derived CDR1 and CDR2 are MNHEY and SVGEGT. This CDR3 is CASSLSGTKNIQYF. The CDR3 DNA sequence: TGTGCCAGCAGTTTGTCAGGGACCAAAAACATTCAGTACTTC.

The table lists this clone with a few counts. The V gene is TRBV28, the J gene TRBJ1-1; no clear D. Per the germline V gene, CDR1 is MDHEN and CDR2 is SYDVKM. The V and J ends lost 4 bases and 4 bases respectively, with 13 bases between them. This CDR3 is 14 amino acids long. The CDR3 nucleotides read TGTGCCAGCAGTTCCTTGGGCCCTTTCACTGAAGCTTTCTTT. It is translated as CASSSLGPFTEAFF.

The chain recombines TRBV7-6 with TRBJ1-2, with D tentatively TRBD1 (6 bases). Germline V gives CDR1 SGHVS, CDR2 FNYEAQ. Trimming shortened V by 0 bases and J by 8 bases, and 22 bases separated the two germline ends. CDR3 length: 17 residues. This CDR3 is CASSLASSGGAGGGYTF. The CDR3 DNA reads TGTGCCAGCAGCTTAGCGTCTTCGGGGGGCGCCGGTGGAGGCTACACCTTC. Variable domain in full (rest from reference TRBV7-6 and TRBJ1-2): GAGVSQSPRYKVTKRGQDVALRCDPISGHVSLYWYRQALGQGPEFLTYFNYEAQQDKSGLPNDRFSAERPEGSISTLTIQRTEQRDSAMYRCASSLASSGGAGGGYTFGSGTRLTVV.

The chain combines TRBV7-9 with TRBJ1-2; a weak D match, TRBD1 (5 bases). The CDR3 totals 12 residues. CDR1 SEHNR and CDR2 FQNEAQ come from the germline V gene (reference sequence). V dropped 5 bases and J dropped 8 bases, with 12 bases sitting between them. The CDR3 here is CASSPRGVGYTF. For the CDR3, the DNA is TGTGCCAGCAGCCCCCGGGGGGTCGGCTACACCTTC.

This clone was recorded once. DNA for the CDR3: TGTGCCAGCAGGAGCGCAGATACGCAGTATTTT. Translated, it gives CASRSADTQYF. The chain combines TRBV6-5 with TRBJ2-3; D call uncertain. In germline, CDR1 is MNHEY, CDR2 SVGAGI. This CDR3 is 11 amino acids long. V lost 6 bases, J lost 4 bases, and 5 bases lay in between.

This chain connects TRBV15 to TRBJ2-2, with D tentatively TRBD2 (6 bases). Between the trimmed V and J ends, which lost 3 bases and 0 bases, there was a span of 11 bases. Germline V gene data show CDR1 as LNHNV and CDR2 as YYDKDF (reference sequence). CDR3 size: 16 residues. The CDR3, as DNA: TGTGCCACCAGCAGGGGCGGGACTTCGAACACCGGGGAGCTGTTTTTT. Protein sequence: CATSRGGTSNTGELFF.

V and J are TRBV6-5 and TRBJ1-1; D is perhaps TRBD1 (5 bases). This CDR3 has 14 residues. V lost 8 bases to trimming and J lost 0 bases, with 13 bases between them. Germline V CDR1 and CDR2: MNHEY, SVGAGI. The CDR3 spells CASSLGRVNTEAFF. In nucleotides, the CDR3 is TGTGCCAGCTCCCTAGGCAGGGTGAACACTGAAGCTTTCTTT.

This sequence joins TRBV30 and TRBJ2-5; D might be TRBD2 (6 bases). The V end lost 0 bases, the J end lost 2 bases, and 13 bases lay between the germline ends. This CDR3 region has 15 residues. Germline-derived CDR1 and CDR2 are GTSNPN and SVGIG (reference sequence). This CDR3 is CAWSVRRALQETQYF. For the CDR3, the DNA is TGTGCCTGGAGTGTTAGGAGGGCCCTGCAAGAGACCCAGTACTTC. The whole variable domain, filled in from reference TRBV30 and TRBJ2-5, reads SQTIHQWPATLVQPVGSPLSLECTVEGTSNPNLYWYRQAAGRGLQLLFYSVGIGQISSEVPQNLSASRPQDRQFILSSKKLLLSDSGFYLCAWSVRRALQETQYFGPGTRLLVL.

The chain combines TRBV28 with TRBJ1-2; D is possibly TRBD1 (6 bases). The germline gives CDR1 MDHEN, CDR2 SYDVKM. The V end lost 8 bases, the J end lost 5 bases, and 21 bases lay between the germline ends. The CDR3 loop spans 15 amino acids. CDR3 loop: CASHRGSTGTYGYTF. In nucleotides, the CDR3 is TGTGCCAGCCACCGCGGCTCGACAGGAACTTATGGCTACACCTTC.

The chain is built from TRBV19 and TRBJ1-2; TRBD1 aligns across 7 bases. Trimming cost V 5 bases and J 8 bases; bases outside gene matches: 8. The germline gives CDR1 LNHDA, CDR2 SQIVND (reference sequence). The CDR3 is 13 amino acids. The CDR3, as DNA: TGTGCCAGTAGTGTACAGGGGATCGGGGGCTACACCTTC. The encoded protein is CASSVQGIGGYTF.

The chain combines TRBV18 with TRBJ2-7, with 8 nucleotides matching TRBD2. V lost 0 bases, J lost 5 bases, and 3 bases stayed unmatched. This CDR3 region has 14 residues. CDR1 is KGHSH and CDR2 is LQKENI in the germline V gene. This CDR3 is CASSPPGTSNEQYF. The DNA of the CDR3 is TGTGCCAGCTCACCACCCGGGACTAGTAACGAGCAGTACTTC.